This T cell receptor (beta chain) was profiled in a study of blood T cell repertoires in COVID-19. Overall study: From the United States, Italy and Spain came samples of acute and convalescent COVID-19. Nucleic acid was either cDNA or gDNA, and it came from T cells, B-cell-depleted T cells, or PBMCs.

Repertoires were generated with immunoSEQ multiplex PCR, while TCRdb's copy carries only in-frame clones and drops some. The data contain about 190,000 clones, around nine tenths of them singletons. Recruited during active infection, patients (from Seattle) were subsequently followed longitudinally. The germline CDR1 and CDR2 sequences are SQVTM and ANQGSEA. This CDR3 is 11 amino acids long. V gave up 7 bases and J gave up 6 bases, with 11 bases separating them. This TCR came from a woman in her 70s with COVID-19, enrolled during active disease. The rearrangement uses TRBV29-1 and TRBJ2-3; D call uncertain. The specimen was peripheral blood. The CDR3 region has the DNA TGCAGCGGGATTGGAGAGGATACGCAGTATTTT. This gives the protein CSGIGEDTQYF.